Listed below are T cell receptor beta chains from one sample, sequenced in a study of beta chain features in type 1 diabetes. Sequencing was performed with immunoSEQ multiplex PCR; in TCRdb, only in-frame clones are kept and a portion is missing. The sample carries a few hundred thousand clones, around 28% recorded once. Sequenced input: naive CD4+ T cells from blood. Source of these receptors: a man in his late teens or twenties in good health. The CDR3 runs from the conserved cysteine through the conserved F or W. A D gene is named only where the DNA matches it firmly. Rows give clone size only sometimes, using once, few, many, or a class for an expanded clone.

J gene	V gene	clone size	D gene	CDR3 DNA	CDR3 protein
TRBJ1-5	TRBV30	-	-	TGTGCCTGGGGGACGGGGAACAATCAGCCCCAGCATTTT	CAWGTGNNQPQHF
TRBJ2-6	TRBV10-3	few	-	TGTGCCATCAGTGAAAATCAGGACAACTCTGGGGCCAACGTCCTGACTTTC	CAISENQDNSGANVLTF
TRBJ2-1	TRBV7-2	-	TRBD2	TGTGCCAGCAGCTTAGTGGGCGGGGGAGTCAATGAGCAGTTCTTC	CASSLVGGGVNEQFF
TRBJ2-3	TRBV6-6	-	-	TGTGCCAGCACCACAGGGGATACGCAGTATTTT	CASTTGDTQYF
TRBJ1-5	TRBV30	few	-	TGTGCCTGGAGCCGGGGGCTTAGCAATCAGCCCCAGCATTTT	CAWSRGLSNQPQHF
TRBJ2-1	TRBV5-4	-	TRBD1	TGTGCCAGCACCCTGGGGTGGGGACAGTACAATGAGCAGTTCTTC	CASTLGWGQYNEQFF
TRBJ1-2	TRBV6-6	-	-	TGTGCCAGCAGTCCCATCGACAGGCAAGGCTACACCTTC	CASSPIDRQGYTF
TRBJ2-3	TRBV4-2	-	TRBD2	TGTGCCAGCAGCCTTCGGACTAGCGGGAGTGGTACAGATACGCAGTATTTT	CASSLRTSGSGTDTQYF
TRBJ2-7	TRBV6-6	-	-	TGTGCCAGCAGTGTCACCTACGAGCAGTACTTC	CASSVTYEQYF
TRBJ2-7	TRBV18	-	-	TGTGCCAGCGGGACAAGGTCCCCGCTCTACGAGCAGTACTTC	CASGTRSPLYEQYF